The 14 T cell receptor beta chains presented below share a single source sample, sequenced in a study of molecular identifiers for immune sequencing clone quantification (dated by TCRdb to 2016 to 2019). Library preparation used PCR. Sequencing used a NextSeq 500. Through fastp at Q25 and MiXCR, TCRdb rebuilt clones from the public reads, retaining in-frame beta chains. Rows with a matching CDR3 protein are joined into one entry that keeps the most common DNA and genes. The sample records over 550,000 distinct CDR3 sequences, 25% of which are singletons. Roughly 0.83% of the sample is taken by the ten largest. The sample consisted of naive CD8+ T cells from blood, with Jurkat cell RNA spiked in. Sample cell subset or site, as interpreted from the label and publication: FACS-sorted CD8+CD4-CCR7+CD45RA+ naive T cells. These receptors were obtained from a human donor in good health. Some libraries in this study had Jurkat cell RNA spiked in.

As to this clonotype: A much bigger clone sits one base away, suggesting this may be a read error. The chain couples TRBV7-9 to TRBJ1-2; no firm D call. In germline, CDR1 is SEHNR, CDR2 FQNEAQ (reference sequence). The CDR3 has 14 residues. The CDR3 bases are TGTGCCAGCAGCTTAGTAGGGAATAACTATAGCTACACCTTC. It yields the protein CASSLVGNNYSYTF.

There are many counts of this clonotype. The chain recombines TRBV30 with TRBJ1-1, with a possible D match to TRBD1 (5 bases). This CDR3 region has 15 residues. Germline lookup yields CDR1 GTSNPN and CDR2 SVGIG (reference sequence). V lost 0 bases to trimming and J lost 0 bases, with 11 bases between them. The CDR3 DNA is TGTGCCTGGAGTGTACTATGGGGCTTGAACACTGAAGCTTTCTTT. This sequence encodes CAWSVLWGLNTEAFF.

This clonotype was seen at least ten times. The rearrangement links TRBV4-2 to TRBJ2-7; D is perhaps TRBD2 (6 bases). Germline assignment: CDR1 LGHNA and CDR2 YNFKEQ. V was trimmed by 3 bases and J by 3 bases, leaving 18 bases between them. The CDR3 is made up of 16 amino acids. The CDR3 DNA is TGTGCCAGCAGCCATGCCCGAGGTAGGGAGGACTACGAGCAGTACTTC. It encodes CASSHARGREDYEQYF.

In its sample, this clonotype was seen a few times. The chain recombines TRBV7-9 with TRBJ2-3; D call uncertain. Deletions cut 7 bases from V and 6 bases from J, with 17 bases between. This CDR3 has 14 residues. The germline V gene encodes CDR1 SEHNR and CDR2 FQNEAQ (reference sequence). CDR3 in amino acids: CASTGPRRWDTQYF. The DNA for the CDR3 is TGTGCCAGCACCGGCCCGCGGCGGTGGGATACGCAGTATTTT.

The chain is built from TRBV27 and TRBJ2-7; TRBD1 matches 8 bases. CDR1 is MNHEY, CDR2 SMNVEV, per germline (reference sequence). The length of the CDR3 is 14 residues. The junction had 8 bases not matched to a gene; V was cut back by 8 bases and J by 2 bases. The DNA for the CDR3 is TGTGCCAGCGGTCCCGGGACAGGACCCTACGAGCAGTACTTC. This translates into CASGPGTGPYEQYF.

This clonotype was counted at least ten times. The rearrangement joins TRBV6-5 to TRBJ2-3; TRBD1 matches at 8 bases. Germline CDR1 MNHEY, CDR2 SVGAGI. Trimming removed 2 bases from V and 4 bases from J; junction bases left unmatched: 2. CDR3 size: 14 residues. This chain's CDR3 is CASSYKTGADTQYF. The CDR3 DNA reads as TGTGCCAGCAGTTACAAGACAGGGGCAGATACGCAGTATTTT.

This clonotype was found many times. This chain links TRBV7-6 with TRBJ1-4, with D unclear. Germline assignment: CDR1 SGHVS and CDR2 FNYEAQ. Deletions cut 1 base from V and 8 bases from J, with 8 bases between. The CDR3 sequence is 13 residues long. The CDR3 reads CASSLEGREKLFF. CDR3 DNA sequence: TGTGCCAGCAGCTTAGAAGGTCGGGAAAAACTGTTTTTT.

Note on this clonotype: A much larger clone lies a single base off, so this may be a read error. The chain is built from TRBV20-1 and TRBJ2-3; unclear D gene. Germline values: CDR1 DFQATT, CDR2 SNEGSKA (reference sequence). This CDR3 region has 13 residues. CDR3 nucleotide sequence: TGCAGTGCTAGAGATTTAGTTACAGATACGCGGTATTTT. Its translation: CSARDLVTDTRYF.

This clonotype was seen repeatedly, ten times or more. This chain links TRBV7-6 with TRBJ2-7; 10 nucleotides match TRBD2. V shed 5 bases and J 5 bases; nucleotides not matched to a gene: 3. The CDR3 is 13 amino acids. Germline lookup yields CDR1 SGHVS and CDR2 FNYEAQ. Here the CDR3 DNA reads TGTGCCAGCAGCCGTGGACTAGCGGACGAGCAGTACTTC. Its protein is CASSRGLADEQYF.

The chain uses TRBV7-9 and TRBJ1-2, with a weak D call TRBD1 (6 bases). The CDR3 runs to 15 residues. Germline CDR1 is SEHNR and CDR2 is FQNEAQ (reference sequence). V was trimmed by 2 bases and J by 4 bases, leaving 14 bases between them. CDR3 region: CASSLKTGPTYGYTF. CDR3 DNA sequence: TGTGCCAGCAGCTTAAAGACAGGCCCTACCTATGGCTACACCTTC.

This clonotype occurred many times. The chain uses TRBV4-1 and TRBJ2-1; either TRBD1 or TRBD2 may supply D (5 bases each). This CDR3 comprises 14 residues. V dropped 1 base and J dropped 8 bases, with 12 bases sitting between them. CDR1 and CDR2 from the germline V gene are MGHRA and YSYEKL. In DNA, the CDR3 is TGCGCCAGCAGCCAAGCCGCAGGGACCGATGAGCAGTTCTTC. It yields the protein CASSQAAGTDEQFF.

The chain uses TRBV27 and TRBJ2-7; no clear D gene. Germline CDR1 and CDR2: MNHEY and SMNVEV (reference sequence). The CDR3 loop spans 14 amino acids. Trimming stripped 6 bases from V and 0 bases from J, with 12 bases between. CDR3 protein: CASSPHPASYEQYF. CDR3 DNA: TGTGCCAGCAGCCCCCACCCCGCCTCCTACGAGCAGTACTTC.

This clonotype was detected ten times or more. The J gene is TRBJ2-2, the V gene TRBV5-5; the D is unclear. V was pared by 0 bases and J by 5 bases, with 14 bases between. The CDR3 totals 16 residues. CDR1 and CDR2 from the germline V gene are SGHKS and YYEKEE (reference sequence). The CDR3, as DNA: TGTGCCAGCAGCTTGGGCCCTGTTTTGGTGACCGGGGAGCTGTTTTTT. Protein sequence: CASSLGPVLVTGELFF.

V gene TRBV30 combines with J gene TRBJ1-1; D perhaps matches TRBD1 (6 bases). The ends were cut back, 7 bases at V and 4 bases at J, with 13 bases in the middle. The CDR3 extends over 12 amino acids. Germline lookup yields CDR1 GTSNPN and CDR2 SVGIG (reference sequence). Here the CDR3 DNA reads TGTGCCTACTCAGGGGAGGGCACTGAAGCTTTCTTT. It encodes CAYSGEGTEAFF.